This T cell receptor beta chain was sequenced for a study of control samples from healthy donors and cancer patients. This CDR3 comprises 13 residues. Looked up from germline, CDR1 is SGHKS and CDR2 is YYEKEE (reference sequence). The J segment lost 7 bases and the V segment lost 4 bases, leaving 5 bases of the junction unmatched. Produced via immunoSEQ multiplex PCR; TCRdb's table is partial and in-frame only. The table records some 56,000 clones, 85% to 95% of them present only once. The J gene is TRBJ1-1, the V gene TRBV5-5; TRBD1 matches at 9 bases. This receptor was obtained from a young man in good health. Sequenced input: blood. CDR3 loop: CASSIPGQGEAFF. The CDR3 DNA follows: TGTGCCAGCAGCATTCCGGGACAGGGTGAAGCTTTCTTT.